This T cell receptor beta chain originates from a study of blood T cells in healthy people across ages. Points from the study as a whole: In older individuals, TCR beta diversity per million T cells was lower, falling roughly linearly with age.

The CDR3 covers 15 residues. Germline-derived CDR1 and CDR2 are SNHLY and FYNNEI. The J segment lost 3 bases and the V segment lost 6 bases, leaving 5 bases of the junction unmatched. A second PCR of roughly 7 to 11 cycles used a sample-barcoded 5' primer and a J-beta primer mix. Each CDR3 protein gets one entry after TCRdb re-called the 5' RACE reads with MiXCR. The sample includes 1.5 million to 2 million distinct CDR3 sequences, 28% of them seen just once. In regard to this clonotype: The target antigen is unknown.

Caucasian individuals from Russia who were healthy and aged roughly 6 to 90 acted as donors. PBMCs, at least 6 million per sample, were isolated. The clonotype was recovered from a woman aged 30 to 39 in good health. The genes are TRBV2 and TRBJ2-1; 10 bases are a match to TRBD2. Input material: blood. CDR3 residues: CASRALAGSYNEQFF. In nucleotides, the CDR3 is TGTGCCAGCAGGGCACTAGCGGGGAGCTACAATGAGCAGTTCTTC.